One and the same sample provided the 7 T cell receptor beta chains below, sequenced in a study of T cell responses to AZD1222 COVID-19 vaccine. Libraries were prepared by immunoSEQ multiplex PCR; TCRdb keeps only in-frame clonotypes and omits some of them. The sample has roughly 200,000 clones; approximately 89% are singletons. Sequencing was performed on peripheral blood, taken 28 days after the second AZD1222 dose. The receptors were sampled from an adult who received the AZD1222 COVID-19 vaccine.

This clone is deemed medium-sized. V and J are TRBV7-8 and TRBJ1-2; no clear D gene. The CDR3 runs to 12 residues. Germline values: CDR1 SGHVS, CDR2 FQNEAQ. With 6 bases removed from V and 8 bases from J, the gap between germline ends came to 13 bases. The CDR3 DNA is TGTGCCAGCAGTATGGGTAGAGAAGGCTACACCTTC. This translates into CASSMGREGYTF.

This rearrangement joins TRBV6-5 to TRBJ1-2; no definite D call. CDR3 size: 13 residues. Germline CDR1 reads MNHEY; CDR2 reads SVGAGI. V was clipped by 7 bases and J by 7 bases, with 16 bases between them. CDR3 bases: TGTGCCAGCACGACCACTCGGAGCTCTGGCTACACCTTC. Its translation is CASTTTRSSGYTF.

This clone was recorded once. The chain has TRBV19 and TRBJ1-4, with D uncertain. Trimming shortened V by 6 bases and J by 8 bases, and 13 bases separated the two germline ends. CDR3 length equals 13 residues. The germline CDR1 and CDR2 sequences are LNHDA and SQIVND (reference sequence). CDR3 in DNA: TGTGCCAGTAGGGACGCAGGAGAGGAAAAACTGTTTTTT. This gives the protein CASRDAGEEKLFF.

In this sample, this clone turned up once. This rearrangement joins TRBV7-2 to TRBJ1-4, with TRBD1 matching over 9 bases. V was clipped by 5 bases and J by 7 bases; unmatched bases: 11. This CDR3 is built from 16 residues. CDR1 is SGHTA, CDR2 FQGNSA, per germline. The CDR3 region is CASSLAPGQGSEKLFF. The CDR3 DNA reads as TGTGCCAGCAGCCTTGCCCCGGGACAGGGAAGTGAAAAACTGTTTTTT.

The chain is built from TRBV11-2 and TRBJ2-1; weak D call: TRBD1 (5 bases). The CDR3 sequence is 14 residues long. Deletions cut 3 bases from V and 10 bases from J, with 16 bases between. Germline V lookup: CDR1 SGHAT, CDR2 FQNNGV. CDR3 sequence (DNA): TGTGCCAGCAGCTTCCTAGGGGCGAGTGACGAGCAGTTCTTC. It translates to CASSFLGASDEQFF.

This clone is a singleton in its sample. The chain links TRBV7-2 to TRBJ1-2; TRBD1 aligns across 7 bases. This CDR3 spans 14 amino acids. CDR1 and CDR2 (germline): SGHTA, FQGNSA. V shed 5 bases and J 4 bases; nucleotides not matched to a gene: 7. The CDR3 is CASSPTNRGYGYTF. The CDR3 DNA is TGTGCCAGCAGCCCGACGAACAGGGGCTATGGCTACACCTTC.

The chain combines TRBV30 with TRBJ1-4; D is ambiguous. Germline loops: CDR1 GTSNPN, CDR2 SVGIG (reference sequence). The CDR3 contains 15 residues. Trimming removed 2 bases from V and 0 bases from J, with 10 bases in between. Here the CDR3 reads CAWSLSESTNEKLFF. CDR3 sequence (DNA): TGTGCCTGGAGTCTCTCAGAGTCAACTAATGAAAAACTGTTTTTT.